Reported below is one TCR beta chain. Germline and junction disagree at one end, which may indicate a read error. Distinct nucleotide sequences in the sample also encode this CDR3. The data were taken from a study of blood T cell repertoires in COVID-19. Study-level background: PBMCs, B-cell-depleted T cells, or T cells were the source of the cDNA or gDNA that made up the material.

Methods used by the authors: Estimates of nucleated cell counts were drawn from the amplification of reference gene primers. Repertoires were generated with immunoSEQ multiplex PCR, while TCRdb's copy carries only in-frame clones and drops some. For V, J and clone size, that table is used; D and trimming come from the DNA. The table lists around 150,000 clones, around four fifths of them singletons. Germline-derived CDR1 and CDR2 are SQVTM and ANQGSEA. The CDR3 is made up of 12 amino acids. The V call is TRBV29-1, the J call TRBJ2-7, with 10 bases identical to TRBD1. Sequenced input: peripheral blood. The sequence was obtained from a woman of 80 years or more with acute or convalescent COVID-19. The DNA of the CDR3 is TGCAGCGTTGAACCCTCTGGGACAGGGGCGATCTTC. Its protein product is CSVEPSGTGAIF.